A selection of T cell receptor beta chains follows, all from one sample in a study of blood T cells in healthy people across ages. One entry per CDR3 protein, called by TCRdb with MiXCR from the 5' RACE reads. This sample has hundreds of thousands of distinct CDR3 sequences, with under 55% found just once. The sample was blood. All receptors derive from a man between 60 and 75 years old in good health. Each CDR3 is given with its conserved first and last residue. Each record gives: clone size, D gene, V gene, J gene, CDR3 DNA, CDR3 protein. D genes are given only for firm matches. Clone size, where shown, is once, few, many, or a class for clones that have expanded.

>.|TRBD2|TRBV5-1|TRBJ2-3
TGCGCCACCCGAGCGGGGGCCCCCGCAGATACGCAGTATTTT
CATRAGAPADTQYF
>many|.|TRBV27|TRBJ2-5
TGTGCCAGCAGTTTTTGGGGTAGCCGGGACGTGGAGACCCAGTACTTC
CASSFWGSRDVETQYF
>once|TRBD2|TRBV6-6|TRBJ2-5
TGTGCCAACACCGGGGAAAGGGGAGGGATGGAGACCCAGTACTTC
CANTGERGGMETQYF
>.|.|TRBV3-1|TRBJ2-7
TGTGCCAGCAGCCCCGGTCCCGAAAGGAATGGCGAGCAGTACTTC
CASSPGPERNGEQYF
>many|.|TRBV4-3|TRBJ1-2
TGCGCCAGCAGCCAAGCCCAAGGGGGGGGCTACACCTTC
CASSQAQGGGYTF
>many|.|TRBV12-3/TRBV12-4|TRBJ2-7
TGTGCCAGCACCCTAGGAACATACGAGCAGTACTTC
CASTLGTYEQYF
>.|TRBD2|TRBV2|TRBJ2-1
TGTGCCACGGGAGGGGAATTGGGGCAGTTCTTC
CATGGELGQFF
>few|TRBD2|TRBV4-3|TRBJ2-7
TGCGCCAGCAGCCAAGGGACTAGCGGCACCTACGAGCAGTACTTC
CASSQGTSGTYEQYF
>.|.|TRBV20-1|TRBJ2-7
TGCAGTGCCACACAGAGGGGGGTATACGAGCAGTACTTC
CSATQRGVYEQYF
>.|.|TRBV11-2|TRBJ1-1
TGTGCCAGCAGCCCACAGGGACGCGGTGAAGCTTTCTTT
CASSPQGRGEAFF
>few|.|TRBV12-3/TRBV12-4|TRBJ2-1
TGTGCCAGCAGTTTTTTGAGAGGCGGGGTTTCCTACAATGAGCAGTTCTTC
CASSFLRGGVSYNEQFF
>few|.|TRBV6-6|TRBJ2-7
TGTGCCAGCGGGGCAGCCGCCTACGAGCAGTACTTC
CASGAAAYEQYF
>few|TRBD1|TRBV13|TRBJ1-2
TGTGCCAGCAGCTACCGGACAGGGAACTATGGCTACACCTTC
CASSYRTGNYGYTF
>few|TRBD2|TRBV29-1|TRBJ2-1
TGCAGCGTCGGCGGGGGGCATGAGCAGTTCTTC
CSVGGGHEQFF
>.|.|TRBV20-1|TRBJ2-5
TGCAGTGCTAGAGGGGCAGGGGAGACCCAGTACTTC
CSARGAGETQYF
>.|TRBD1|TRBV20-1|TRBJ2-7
TGCAGTGCTAGGGGCGGGACAGGGGGCCTCCACGAGCAGTACTTC
CSARGGTGGLHEQYF
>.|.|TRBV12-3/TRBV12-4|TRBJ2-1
TGTGCCAGCAGTTTCGGCAGTACTGAGCAGTTCTTC
CASSFGSTEQFF
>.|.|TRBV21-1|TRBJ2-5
TGTGCCAGCAGCAAAGGAGCGGGGAGGGGGATAAGTGAGCAGTACTTC
CASSKGAGRGISEQYF
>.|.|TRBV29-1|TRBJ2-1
TGCAGCGCTTCGAACTACAATGAGCAGTTCTTC
CSASNYNEQFF
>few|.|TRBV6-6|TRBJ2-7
TGTGCCAGCAGTCCCCGCCCGGGACACTTCTACGAGCAGTACTTC
CASSPRPGHFYEQYF
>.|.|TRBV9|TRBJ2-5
TGTGCCAGCAGCGTTTACAGGGAGGTTGAGACCCAGTACTTC
CASSVYREVETQYF
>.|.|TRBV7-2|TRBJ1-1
TGTGCCAGCAACCAGTTGACAGTAGAAGCTTTCTTT
CASNQLTVEAFF
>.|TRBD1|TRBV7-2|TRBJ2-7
TGTGCCAGCAGCTTAGGGTGGACAGGTAACTACGAGCAGTACTTC
CASSLGWTGNYEQYF
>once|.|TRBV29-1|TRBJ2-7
TGCAGCGTAGTCCCCTCCGATGCCTACGAGCAGTACTTC
CSVVPSDAYEQYF
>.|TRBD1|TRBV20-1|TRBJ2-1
TGCAGTGCAAACGGACACGGGCAGGGGGCTGGCTTCGGCGAGTTCTTC
CSANGHGQGAGFGEFF
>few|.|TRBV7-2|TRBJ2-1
TGTGCCAGCAGCTTAGGCGGAAAAGGGTTCGCTGAGCAGTTCTTC
CASSLGGKGFAEQFF
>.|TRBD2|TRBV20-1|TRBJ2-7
TGCAGTGCTTCTCAGAGCGGGGGGAGCTCCTACGAGCAGTACTTC
CSASQSGGSSYEQYF